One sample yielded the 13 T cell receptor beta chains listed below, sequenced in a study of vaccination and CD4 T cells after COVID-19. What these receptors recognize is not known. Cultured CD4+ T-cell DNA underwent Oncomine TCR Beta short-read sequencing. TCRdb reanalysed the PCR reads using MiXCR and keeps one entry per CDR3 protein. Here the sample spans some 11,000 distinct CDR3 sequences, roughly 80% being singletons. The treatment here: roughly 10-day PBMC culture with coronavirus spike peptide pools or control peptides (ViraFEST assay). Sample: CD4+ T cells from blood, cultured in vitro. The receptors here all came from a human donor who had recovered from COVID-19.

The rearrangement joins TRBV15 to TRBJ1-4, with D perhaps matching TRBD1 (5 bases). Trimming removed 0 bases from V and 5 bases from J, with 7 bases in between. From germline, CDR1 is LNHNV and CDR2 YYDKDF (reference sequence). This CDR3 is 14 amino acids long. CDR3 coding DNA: TGTGCCACCAGCAGAGACAGGGTGAATGAAAAACTGTTTTTT. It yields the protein CATSRDRVNEKLFF.

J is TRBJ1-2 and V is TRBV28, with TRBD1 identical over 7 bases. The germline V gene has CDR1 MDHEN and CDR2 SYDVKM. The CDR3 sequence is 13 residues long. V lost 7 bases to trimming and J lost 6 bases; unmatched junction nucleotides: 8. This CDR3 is CASTPTGFDGYTF. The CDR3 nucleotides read TGTGCCAGCACCCCGACAGGGTTTGATGGCTACACCTTC.

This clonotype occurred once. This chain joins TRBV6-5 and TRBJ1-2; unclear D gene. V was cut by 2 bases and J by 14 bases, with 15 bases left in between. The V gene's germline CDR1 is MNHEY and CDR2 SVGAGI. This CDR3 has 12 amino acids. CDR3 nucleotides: TGTGCCAGCAGTTACGTCGGACGCCACGGAACCTTC. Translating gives CASSYVGRHGTF.

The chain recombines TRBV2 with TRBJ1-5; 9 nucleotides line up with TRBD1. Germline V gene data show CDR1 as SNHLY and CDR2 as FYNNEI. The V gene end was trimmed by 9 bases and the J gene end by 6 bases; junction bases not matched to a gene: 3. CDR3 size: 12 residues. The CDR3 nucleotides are TGTGCCAGTGGGGACAGGGCTCAGCCCCAGCATTTT. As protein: CASGDRAQPQHF.

The CDR3 DNA sequence: TGTGCCAGCAGCTCGGGGATCTTAGCGGGAGGGCAAGAGACCCAGTACTTC. Amino acid sequence: CASSSGILAGGQETQYF. The chain couples TRBV7-7 to TRBJ2-5; TRBD2 agrees at 11 bases. The CDR3 is made up of 17 amino acids. V lost 4 bases, J lost 2 bases, and 9 bases stayed unmatched. Germline CDR1 is SSHAT and CDR2 is FNYEAQ (reference sequence). Looking up the rest from reference TRBV7-7 and TRBJ2-5 gives the full variable domain: GAGVSQSPRYKVTKRGQDVTLRCDPISSHATLYWYQQALGQGPEFLTYFNYEAQPDKSGLPSDRFSAERPEGSISTLTIQRTEQRDSAMYRCASSSGILAGGQETQYFGPGTRLLVL.

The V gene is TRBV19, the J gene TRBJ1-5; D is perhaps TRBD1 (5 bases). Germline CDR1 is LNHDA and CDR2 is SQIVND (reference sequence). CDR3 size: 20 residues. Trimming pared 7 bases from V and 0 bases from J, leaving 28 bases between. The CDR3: CASTNIRRDPTDLSNQPQHF. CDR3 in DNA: TGTGCCAGTACCAATATCCGACGGGACCCCACTGATCTTAGCAATCAGCCCCAGCATTTT.

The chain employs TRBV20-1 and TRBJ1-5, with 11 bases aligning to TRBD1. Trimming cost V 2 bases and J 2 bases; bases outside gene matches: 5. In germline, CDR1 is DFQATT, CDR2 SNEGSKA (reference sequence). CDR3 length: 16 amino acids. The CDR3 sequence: CSARPRTGGGNQPQHF. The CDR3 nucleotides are TGCAGTGCTAGACCTAGGACAGGGGGCGGCAATCAGCCCCAGCATTTT.

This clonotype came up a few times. The CDR3 loop is CATSEAGQDGYTF. In DNA form, the CDR3 reads TGTGCCACCAGTGAGGCAGGGCAGGATGGCTACACCTTC. The chain joins TRBV24-1 to TRBJ1-2, with D possibly being TRBD1 (5 bases). Trimming took 4 bases from V and 6 from J, leaving 11 bases between them. This CDR3 has 13 amino acids. Germline values: CDR1 KGHDR, CDR2 SFDVKD.

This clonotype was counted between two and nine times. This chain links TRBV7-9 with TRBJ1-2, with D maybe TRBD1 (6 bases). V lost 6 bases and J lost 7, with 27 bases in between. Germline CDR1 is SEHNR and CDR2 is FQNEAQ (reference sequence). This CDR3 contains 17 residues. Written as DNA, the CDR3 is TGTGCCAGCAGTCCACCGGGACACGGTAACAGCTACCTTGGCTACACCTTC. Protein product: CASSPPGHGNSYLGYTF.

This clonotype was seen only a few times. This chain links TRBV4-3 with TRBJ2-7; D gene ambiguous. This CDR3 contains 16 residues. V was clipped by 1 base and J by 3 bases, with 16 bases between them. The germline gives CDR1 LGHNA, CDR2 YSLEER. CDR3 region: CASSQVFTVLHYEQYF. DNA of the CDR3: TGCGCCAGCAGCCAAGTCTTTACAGTCCTTCACTACGAGCAGTACTTC.

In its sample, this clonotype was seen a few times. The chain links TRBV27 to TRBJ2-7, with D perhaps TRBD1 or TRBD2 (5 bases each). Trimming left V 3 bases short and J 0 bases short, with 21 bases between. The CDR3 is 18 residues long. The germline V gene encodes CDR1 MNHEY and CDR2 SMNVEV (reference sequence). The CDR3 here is CASSLKPTTRGYSYEQYF. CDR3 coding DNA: TGTGCCAGCAGTTTGAAGCCCACAACGAGGGGATACTCCTACGAGCAGTACTTC.

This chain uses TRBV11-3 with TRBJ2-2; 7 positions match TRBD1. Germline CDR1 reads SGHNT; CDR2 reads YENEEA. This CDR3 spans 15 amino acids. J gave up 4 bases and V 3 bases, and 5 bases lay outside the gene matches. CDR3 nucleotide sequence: TGTGCCAGCAGCTTTACGACAGGGATCACCGGGGAGCTGTTTTTT. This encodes CASSFTTGITGELFF.

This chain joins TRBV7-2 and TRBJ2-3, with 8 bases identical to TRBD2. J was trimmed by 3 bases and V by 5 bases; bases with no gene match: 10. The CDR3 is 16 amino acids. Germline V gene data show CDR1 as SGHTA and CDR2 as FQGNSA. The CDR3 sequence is CASSLERGRDTDTQYF. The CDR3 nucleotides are TGTGCCAGCAGCCTCGAGCGGGGGCGGGATACAGATACGCAGTATTTT. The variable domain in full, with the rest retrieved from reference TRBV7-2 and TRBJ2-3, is GAGVSQSPSNKVTEKGKDVELRCDPISGHTALYWYRQSLGQGLEFLIYFQGNSAPDKSGLPSDRFSAERTGGSVSTLTIQRTQQEDSAVYLCASSLERGRDTDTQYFGPGTRLTVL.